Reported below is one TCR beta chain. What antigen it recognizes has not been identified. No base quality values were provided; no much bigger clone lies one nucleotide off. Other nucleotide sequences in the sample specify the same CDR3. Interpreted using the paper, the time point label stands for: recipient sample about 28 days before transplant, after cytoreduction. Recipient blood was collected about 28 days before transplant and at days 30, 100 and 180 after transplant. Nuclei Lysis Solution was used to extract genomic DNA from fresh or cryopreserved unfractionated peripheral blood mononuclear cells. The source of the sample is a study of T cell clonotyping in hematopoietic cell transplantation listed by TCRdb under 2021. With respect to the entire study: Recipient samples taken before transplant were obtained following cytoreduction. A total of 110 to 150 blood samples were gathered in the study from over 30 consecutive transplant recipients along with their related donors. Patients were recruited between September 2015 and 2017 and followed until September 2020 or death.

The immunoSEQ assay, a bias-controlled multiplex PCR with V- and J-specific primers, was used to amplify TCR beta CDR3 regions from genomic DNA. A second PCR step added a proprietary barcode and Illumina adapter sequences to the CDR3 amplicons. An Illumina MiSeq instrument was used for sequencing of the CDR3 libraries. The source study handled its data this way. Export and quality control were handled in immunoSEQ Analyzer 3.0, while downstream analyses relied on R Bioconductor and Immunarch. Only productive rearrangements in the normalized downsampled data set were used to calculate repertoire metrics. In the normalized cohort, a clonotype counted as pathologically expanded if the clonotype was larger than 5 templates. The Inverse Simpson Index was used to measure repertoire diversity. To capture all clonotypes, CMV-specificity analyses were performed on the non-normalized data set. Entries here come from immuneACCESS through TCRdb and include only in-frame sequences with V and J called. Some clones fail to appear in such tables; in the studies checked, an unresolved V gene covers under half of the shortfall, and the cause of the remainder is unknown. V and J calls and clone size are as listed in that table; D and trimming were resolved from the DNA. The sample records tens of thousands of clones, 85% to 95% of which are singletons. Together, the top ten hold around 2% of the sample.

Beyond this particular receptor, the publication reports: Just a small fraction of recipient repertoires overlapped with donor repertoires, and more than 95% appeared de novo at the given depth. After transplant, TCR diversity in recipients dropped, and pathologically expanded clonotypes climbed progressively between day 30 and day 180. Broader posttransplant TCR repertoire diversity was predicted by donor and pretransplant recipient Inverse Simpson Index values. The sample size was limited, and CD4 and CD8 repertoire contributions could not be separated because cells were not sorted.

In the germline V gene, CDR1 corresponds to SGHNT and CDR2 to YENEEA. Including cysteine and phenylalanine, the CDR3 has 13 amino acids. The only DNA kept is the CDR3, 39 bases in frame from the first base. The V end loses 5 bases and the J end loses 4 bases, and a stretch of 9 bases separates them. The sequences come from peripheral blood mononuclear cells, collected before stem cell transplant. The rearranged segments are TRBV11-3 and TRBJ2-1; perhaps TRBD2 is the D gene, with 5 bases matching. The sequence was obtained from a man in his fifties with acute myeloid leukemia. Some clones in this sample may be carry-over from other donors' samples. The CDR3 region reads CASSPGTYNEQFF. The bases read TGTGCCAGCAGCCCGGGAACGTACAATGAGCAGTTCTTC.